This TCR beta chain was sequenced for a study of cytomegalovirus exposure and HLA in healthy donors. This clone came up a few times. The primer mix had 60 Vbeta and 13 Jbeta primers. This table comes from immunoSEQ multiplex PCR, and its TCRdb copy is limited to in-frame clones, with some not included. This sample has some 150,000 clones, with approximately 71% found just once. Germline V gene sequence: CDR1 SGHDT, CDR2 YYEEEE. V was shortened by 0 bases and J by 5 bases, with 12 bases between the two germline ends. This CDR3 is built from 16 residues. This receptor was identified in a man aged 35 to 55 in good health and CMV-seronegative. Material: PBMCs. The chain links TRBV5-6 to TRBJ1-6, with a possible D match to TRBD1 (6 bases). The CDR3 sequence is CASSLGTAGDNSPLHF. Here the CDR3 DNA reads TGTGCCAGCAGCTTGGGGACGGCAGGGGATAATTCACCCCTCCACTTT.